The present entry profiles one T cell receptor beta chain with its context. Its antigen remains unknown. A read error is possible here, since a much larger clone lies one base away. Germline assignment: CDR1 SGHNT and CDR2 YYREEE (reference sequence). The CDR3 contains 15 residues. The sample originates from a study of human T cells and chemical hapten exposure. Study information: Minor volume differences among pooled libraries chiefly drove per-sample TCR yield variation.

The sample's time point: healthy volunteer bleed at 6 weeks. The authors extracted total RNA from unfractionated whole blood. The library put unique molecular identifiers onto individual cDNA molecules. In the original workflow: The number of TCRs in each sample had a median of about 100,000 and spanned roughly 23,224 to 750,000. TCRdb passed the RACE reads through MiXCR, listing each CDR3 protein once. What appears here as the V and J calls and clone size reflects TCRdb's work, not the paper's. The sample holds around 45,000 distinct CDR3 sequences, around 3.6% seen once. Findings of the study overall: Sensitizing to DPC left TCRs with a frequency above 1 in 1000 unaltered.

The clonotype originates from a human donor in good health. Some clones in this sample may be carry-over from other donors' samples. Sequenced sample: whole blood. The chain carries TRBV5-4 and TRBJ2-2, with 8 positions matching TRBD2. CDR3 DNA sequence: TGTGCCAGCAGCCGAAGCGGGAGAGGAACCGGGAAGCTGTTTTTT. Translation gives CASSRSGRGTGKLFF.